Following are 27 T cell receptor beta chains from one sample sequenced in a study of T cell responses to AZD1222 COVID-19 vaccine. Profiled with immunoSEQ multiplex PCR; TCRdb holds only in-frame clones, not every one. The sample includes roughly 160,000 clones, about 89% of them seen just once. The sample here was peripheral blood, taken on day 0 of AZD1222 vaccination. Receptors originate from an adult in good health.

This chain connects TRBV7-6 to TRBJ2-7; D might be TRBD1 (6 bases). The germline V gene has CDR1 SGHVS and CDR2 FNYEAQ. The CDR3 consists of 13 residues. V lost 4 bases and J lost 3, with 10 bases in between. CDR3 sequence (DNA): TGTGCCAGCAGCTCCGGACAGAACTACGAGCAGTACTTC. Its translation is CASSSGQNYEQYF.

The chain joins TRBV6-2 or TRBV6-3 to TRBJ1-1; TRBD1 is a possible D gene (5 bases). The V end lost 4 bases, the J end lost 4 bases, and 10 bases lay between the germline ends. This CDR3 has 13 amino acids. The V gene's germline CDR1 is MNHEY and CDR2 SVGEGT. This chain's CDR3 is CASSSRGGTEAFF. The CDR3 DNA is TGTGCCAGCAGTTCACGGGGGGGCACTGAAGCTTTCTTT.

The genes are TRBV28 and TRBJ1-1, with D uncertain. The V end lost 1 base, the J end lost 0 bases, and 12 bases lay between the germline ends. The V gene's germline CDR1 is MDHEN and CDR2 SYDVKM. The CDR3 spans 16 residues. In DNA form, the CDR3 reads TGTGCCAGCAGTTTATCGCAGGAGTTCATGAACACTGAAGCTTTCTTT. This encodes CASSLSQEFMNTEAFF.

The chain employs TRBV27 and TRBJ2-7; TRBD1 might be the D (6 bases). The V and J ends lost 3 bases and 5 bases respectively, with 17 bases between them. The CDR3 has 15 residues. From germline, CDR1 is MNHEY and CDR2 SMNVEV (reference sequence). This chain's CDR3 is CASSFTQGPGNEQYF. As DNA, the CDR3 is TGTGCCAGCAGTTTTACGCAGGGGCCGGGGAACGAGCAGTACTTC.

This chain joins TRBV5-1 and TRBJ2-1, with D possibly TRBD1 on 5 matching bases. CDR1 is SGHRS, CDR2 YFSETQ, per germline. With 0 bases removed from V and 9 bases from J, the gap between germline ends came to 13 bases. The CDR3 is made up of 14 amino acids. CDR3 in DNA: TGCGCCAGCAGCTTGGATACAGGTGATAGTGAGCAGTTCTTC. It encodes CASSLDTGDSEQFF.

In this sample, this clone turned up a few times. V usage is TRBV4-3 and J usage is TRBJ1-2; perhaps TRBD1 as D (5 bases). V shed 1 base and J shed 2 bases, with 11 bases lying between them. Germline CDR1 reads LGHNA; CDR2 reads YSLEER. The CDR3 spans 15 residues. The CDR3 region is CASSQVIGANYGYTF. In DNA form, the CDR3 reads TGCGCCAGCAGCCAAGTCATAGGGGCGAACTATGGCTACACCTTC.

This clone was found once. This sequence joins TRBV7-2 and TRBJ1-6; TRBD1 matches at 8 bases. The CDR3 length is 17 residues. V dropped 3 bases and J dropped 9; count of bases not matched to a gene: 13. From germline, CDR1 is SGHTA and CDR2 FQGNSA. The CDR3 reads CASSFSRSLTGGSPLHF. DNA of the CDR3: TGTGCCAGCAGCTTCTCCAGGAGCCTAACAGGGGGTTCACCCCTCCACTTT.

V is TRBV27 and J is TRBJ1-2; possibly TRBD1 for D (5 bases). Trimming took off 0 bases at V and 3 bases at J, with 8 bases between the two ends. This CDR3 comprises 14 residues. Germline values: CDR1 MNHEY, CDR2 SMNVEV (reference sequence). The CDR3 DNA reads TGTGCCAGCAGTTTATCCCAGGGATACTATGGCTACACCTTC. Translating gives CASSLSQGYYGYTF.

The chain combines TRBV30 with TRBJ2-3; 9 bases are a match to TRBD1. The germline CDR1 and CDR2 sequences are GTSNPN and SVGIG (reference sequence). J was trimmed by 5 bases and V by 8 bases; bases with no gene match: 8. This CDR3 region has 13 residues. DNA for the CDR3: TGTGCCGCAACAGGGGGCTTTGGAGATACGCAGTATTTT. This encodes CAATGGFGDTQYF.

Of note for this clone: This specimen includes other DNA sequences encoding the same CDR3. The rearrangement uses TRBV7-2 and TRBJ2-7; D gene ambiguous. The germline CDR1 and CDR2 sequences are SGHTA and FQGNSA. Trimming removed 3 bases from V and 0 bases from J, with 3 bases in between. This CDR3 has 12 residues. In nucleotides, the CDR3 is TGTGCCAGCAGCTTGGGCTCCTACGAGCAGTACTTC. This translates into CASSLGSYEQYF.

CDR3 amino acids: CASSIGQVVHTGELFF. The CDR3 nucleotides are TGTGCCAGTAGTATAGGCCAGGTCGTGCACACCGGGGAGCTGTTTTTT. V is TRBV19 and J is TRBJ2-2; D gene unclear. V lost 1 base and J 3 bases, leaving 12 bases between the germline ends. Germline V gives CDR1 LNHDA, CDR2 SQIVND (reference sequence). CDR3 length equals 16 residues.

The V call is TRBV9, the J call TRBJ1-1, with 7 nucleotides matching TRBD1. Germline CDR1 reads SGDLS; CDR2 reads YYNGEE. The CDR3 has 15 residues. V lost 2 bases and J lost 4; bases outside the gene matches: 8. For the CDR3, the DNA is TGTGCCAGCAGCGTTTACAGGGGTGATAGCACTGAAGCTTTCTTT. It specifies CASSVYRGDSTEAFF.

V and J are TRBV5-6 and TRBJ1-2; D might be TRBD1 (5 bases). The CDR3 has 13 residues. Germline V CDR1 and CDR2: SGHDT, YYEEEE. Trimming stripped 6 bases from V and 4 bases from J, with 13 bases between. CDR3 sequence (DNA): TGTGCCAGCATCCTCGATGGGGGCTATGGCTACACCTTC. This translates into CASILDGGYGYTF.

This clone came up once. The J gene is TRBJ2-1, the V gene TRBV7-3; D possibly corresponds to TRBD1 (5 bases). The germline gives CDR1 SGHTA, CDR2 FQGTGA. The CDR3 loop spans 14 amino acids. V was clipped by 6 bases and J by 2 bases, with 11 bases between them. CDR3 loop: CASRVDITYNEQFF. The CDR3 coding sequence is TGTGCCAGCAGGGTGGACATAACCTACAATGAGCAGTTCTTC.

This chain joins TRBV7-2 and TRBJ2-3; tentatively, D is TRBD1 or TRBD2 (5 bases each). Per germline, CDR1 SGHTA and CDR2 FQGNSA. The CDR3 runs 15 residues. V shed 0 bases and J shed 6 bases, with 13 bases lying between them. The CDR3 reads CASSLAVWGTDTQYF. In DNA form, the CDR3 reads TGTGCCAGCAGCTTAGCGGTATGGGGGACGGATACGCAGTATTTT.

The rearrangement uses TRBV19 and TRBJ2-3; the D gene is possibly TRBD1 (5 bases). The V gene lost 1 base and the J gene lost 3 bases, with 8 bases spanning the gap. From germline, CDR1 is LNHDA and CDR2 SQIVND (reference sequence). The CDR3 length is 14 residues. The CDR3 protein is CASSIGGKTDTQYF. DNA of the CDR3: TGTGCCAGTAGTATAGGGGGCAAGACAGATACGCAGTATTTT.

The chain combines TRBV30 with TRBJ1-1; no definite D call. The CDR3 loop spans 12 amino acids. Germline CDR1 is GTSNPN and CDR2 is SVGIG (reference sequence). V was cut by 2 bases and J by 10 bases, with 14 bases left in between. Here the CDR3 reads CAWSTKVIGAFF. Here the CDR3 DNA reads TGTGCCTGGAGTACAAAGGTGATTGGAGCTTTCTTT.

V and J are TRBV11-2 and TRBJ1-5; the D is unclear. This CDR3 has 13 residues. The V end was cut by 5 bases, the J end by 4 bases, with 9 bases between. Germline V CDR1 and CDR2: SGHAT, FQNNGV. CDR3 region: CASSASRNQPQHF. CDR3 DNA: TGTGCCAGCAGCGCTTCCAGGAATCAGCCCCAGCATTTT.

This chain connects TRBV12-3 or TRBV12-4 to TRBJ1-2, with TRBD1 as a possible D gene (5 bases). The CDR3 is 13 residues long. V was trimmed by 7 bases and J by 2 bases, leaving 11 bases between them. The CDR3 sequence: CASTGHANYGYTF. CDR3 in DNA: TGTGCCAGCACAGGACACGCAAACTATGGCTACACCTTC.

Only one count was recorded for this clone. The CDR3 spells CASSTRVNTEAFF. In DNA, the CDR3 is TGTGCCAGCAGTACCAGGGTGAACACTGAAGCTTTCTTT. J is TRBJ1-1 and V is TRBV27; a weak D match, TRBD1 (5 bases). The CDR3 runs 13 residues. CDR1 and CDR2 (germline): MNHEY, SMNVEV (reference sequence). Trimming removed 5 bases from V and 0 bases from J, with 7 bases in between.

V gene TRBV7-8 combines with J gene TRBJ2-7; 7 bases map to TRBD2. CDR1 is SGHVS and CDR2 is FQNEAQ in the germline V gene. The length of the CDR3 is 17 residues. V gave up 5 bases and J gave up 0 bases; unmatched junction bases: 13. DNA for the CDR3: TGTGCCAGCAGCAATAGGGGCAGCGGGGCTAACTCCTACGAGCAGTACTTC. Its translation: CASSNRGSGANSYEQYF.

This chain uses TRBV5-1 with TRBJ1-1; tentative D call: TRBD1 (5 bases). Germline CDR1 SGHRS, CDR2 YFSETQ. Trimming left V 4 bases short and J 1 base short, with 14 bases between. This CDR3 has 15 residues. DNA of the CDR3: TGCGCCAGCAGCCCCCAGGCGGGGCGGAACACTGAAGCTTTCTTT. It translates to CASSPQAGRNTEAFF.

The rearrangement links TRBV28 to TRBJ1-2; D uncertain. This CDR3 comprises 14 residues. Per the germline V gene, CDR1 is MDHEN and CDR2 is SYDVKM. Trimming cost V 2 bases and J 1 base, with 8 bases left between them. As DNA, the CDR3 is TGTGCCAGCAGTTTACTCCGCCTTAACTATGGCTACACCTTC. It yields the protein CASSLLRLNYGYTF.

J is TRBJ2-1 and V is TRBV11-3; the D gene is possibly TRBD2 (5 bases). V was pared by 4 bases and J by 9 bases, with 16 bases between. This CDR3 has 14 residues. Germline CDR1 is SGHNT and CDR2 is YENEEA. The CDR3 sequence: CASSSHGVGGEQFF. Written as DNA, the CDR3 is TGTGCCAGCAGCTCCCACGGGGTCGGCGGTGAGCAGTTCTTC.

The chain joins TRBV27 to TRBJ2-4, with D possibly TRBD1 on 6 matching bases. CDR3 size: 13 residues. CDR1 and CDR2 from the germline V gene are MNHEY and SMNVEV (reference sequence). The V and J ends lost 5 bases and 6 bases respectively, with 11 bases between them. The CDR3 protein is CASSPLQGNIQYF. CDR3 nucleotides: TGTGCCAGCAGTCCCCTACAGGGAAACATTCAGTACTTC.

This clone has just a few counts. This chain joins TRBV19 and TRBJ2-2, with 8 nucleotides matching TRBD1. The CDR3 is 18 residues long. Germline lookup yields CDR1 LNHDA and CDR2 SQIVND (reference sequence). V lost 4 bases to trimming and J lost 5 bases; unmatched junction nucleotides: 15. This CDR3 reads CASSTNRGTGGRTGELFF. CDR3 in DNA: TGTGCCAGTAGTACCAACAGGGGTACAGGGGGAAGAACCGGGGAGCTGTTTTTT.

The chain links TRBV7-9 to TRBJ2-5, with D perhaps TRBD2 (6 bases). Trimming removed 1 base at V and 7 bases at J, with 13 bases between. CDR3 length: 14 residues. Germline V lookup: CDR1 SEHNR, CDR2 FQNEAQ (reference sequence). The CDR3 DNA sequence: TGTGCCAGCAGCTTAGGGCCCGGGCGGGGGACCCAGTACTTC. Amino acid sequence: CASSLGPGRGTQYF.